The next 20 T cell receptor beta chains were all read from a single sample in a study of early T cells in non-severe SARS-CoV-2 infection. MiXCR, run by TCRdb on the 5' RACE reads, gives a single entry per CDR3 protein. The table lists 60,000 to 80,000 distinct CDR3 sequences, 12% of them singletons, with around 3.8% in the top ten. The sequencing sample was made of whole blood. These receptors originate from an adult who was a healthcare worker with PCR-confirmed SARS-CoV-2 infection or an uninfected control (not recorded which).

The chain recombines TRBV27 with TRBJ1-1; a weak D match, TRBD1 (5 bases). Deletions cut 5 bases from V and 5 bases from J, with 15 bases between. CDR3 size: 14 residues. Germline V gene lookup returns CDR1 MNHEY and CDR2 SMNVEV (reference sequence). CDR3 residues: CASSPTRGKTEAFF. CDR3 sequence (DNA): TGTGCCAGCAGTCCTACTAGGGGAAAGACTGAAGCTTTCTTT.

This clonotype was seen a handful of times. The chain carries TRBV27 and TRBJ2-7, with D possibly being TRBD2 (5 bases). Deletions cut 3 bases from V and 3 bases from J, with 12 bases between. Germline values: CDR1 MNHEY, CDR2 SMNVEV (reference sequence). This CDR3 contains 14 residues. The CDR3 reads CASSFNGGDYEQYF. DNA of the CDR3: TGTGCCAGCAGTTTTAACGGAGGAGACTACGAGCAGTACTTC.

Ten or more counts support this clonotype. CDR3 in DNA: TGCGCCAGTTCTGGACTAGCGGACAATGAGCAGTTCTTC. Translated, it gives CASSGLADNEQFF. The chain employs TRBV10-1 and TRBJ2-1; 10 bases align to TRBD2. This CDR3 comprises 13 residues. V lost 9 bases, J lost 5 bases, and 4 bases stayed unmatched. CDR1 and CDR2 from the germline V gene are WNHNN and SYGVQD (reference sequence).

This clonotype showed up many times. This chain uses TRBV7-7 with TRBJ2-2; no definite D call. The CDR3 runs 13 residues. CDR1 is SSHAT, CDR2 FNYEAQ, per germline (reference sequence). Trimming left V 6 bases short and J 0 bases short, with 5 bases between. The CDR3 nucleotides are TGTGCCAGCAGGTCCCCGAACACCGGGGAGCTGTTTTTT. It encodes CASRSPNTGELFF.

This clonotype showed up just a few times. The rearrangement joins TRBV7-2 to TRBJ2-1, with TRBD2 matching 9 bases. V lost 5 bases to trimming and J lost 7 bases; unmatched junction nucleotides: 9. The CDR3 is 15 amino acids. Germline V gene data show CDR1 as SGHTA and CDR2 as FQGNSA. CDR3 loop: CASSPRRTSENEQFF. CDR3 nucleotide sequence: TGTGCCAGCAGCCCCCGTCGGACTAGCGAGAATGAGCAGTTCTTC.

J is TRBJ2-1 and V is TRBV20-1, with TRBD2 identical over 7 bases. This CDR3 spans 16 amino acids. Germline V lookup: CDR1 DFQATT, CDR2 SNEGSKA (reference sequence). V trimming: 0 bases; J trimming: 7 bases; junction bases outside the gene matches: 12. This chain's CDR3 is CSARDRSGIIRNEQFF. The DNA of the CDR3 is TGCAGTGCTAGAGATCGGAGCGGGATTATCCGTAATGAGCAGTTCTTC.

The rearrangement uses TRBV7-2 and TRBJ2-3, with D perhaps TRBD2 (6 bases). CDR1 SGHTA and CDR2 FQGNSA come from the germline V gene. Trimming left V 5 bases short and J 7 bases short, with 22 bases between. This CDR3 has 16 residues. The CDR3 is CASSQIVGGPGNTQYF. Here the CDR3 DNA reads TGTGCCAGCAGCCAAATAGTGGGAGGACCTGGGAATACGCAGTATTTT.

This clonotype was detected only a few times. The chain couples TRBV27 to TRBJ2-7; the match to TRBD2 covers 9 bases. The CDR3 covers 19 residues. Per the germline V gene, CDR1 is MNHEY and CDR2 is SMNVEV (reference sequence). After removal of 6 bases from V and 5 bases from J, the junction contained 23 bases not matched to a gene. The DNA for the CDR3 is TGTGCCAGCAGCCCGAGGAACGGGATTAGCCTAGCGGGATTTCACGAGCAGTACTTC. This sequence encodes CASSPRNGISLAGFHEQYF.

This clonotype showed up just a few times. This sequence joins TRBV20-1 and TRBJ2-7, with 11 bases identical to TRBD2. J lost 5 bases, V lost 4 bases, and 7 bases had no gene match. Germline V gives CDR1 DFQATT, CDR2 SNEGSKA (reference sequence). The length of the CDR3 is 14 residues. CDR3 bases: TGCAGTGCTACTAGCGGGAGGATTCCTAACGAGCAGTACTTC. Protein sequence: CSATSGRIPNEQYF.

This sequence joins TRBV29-1 and TRBJ2-4, with D possibly matching TRBD1 (6 bases). Trimming removed 7 bases from V and 3 bases from J, with 19 bases in between. The CDR3 is 15 amino acids. Germline V gene data show CDR1 as SQVTM and CDR2 as ANQGSEA. As DNA, the CDR3 is TGCAGCGGCCCCCGACAGGCCCGAAACAAAAACATTCAGTACTTC. Its protein is CSGPRQARNKNIQYF.

In its sample, this clonotype was seen many times. The chain has TRBV20-1 and TRBJ2-7; D might be TRBD2 (7 bases). Between the trimmed V and J ends, which lost 7 bases and 3 bases, there was a span of 22 bases. The CDR3 length is 15 residues. Germline-derived CDR1 and CDR2 are DFQATT and SNEGSKA (reference sequence). The CDR3, as DNA: TGCAGTGGAAAGGGGGTAGCGGGTCGGGGCTACGAGCAGTACTTC. The encoded protein is CSGKGVAGRGYEQYF.

The V gene is TRBV20-1, the J gene TRBJ1-2; D ambiguous. Germline V gene lookup returns CDR1 DFQATT and CDR2 SNEGSKA (reference sequence). Trimming took 3 bases from V and 8 from J, leaving 16 bases between them. This CDR3 is built from 13 residues. The DNA of the CDR3 is TGCAGTGCTAGCCCCCCGTCCTACCTGGGCTACACCTTC. Protein sequence: CSASPPSYLGYTF.

This clonotype appeared a few times. The chain has TRBV30 and TRBJ2-3, with TRBD2 identical over 7 bases. The CDR3 is 13 amino acids. The junction had 5 bases not matched to a gene; V was cut back by 0 bases and J by 8 bases. Germline V gives CDR1 GTSNPN, CDR2 SVGIG (reference sequence). The CDR3 reads CAWSVRERGTQYF. CDR3 DNA: TGTGCCTGGAGTGTACGGGAGCGGGGTACGCAGTATTTT. The full variable domain, its missing parts supplied by reference TRBV30 and TRBJ2-3, is SQTIHQWPATLVQPVGSPLSLECTVEGTSNPNLYWYRQAAGRGLQLLFYSVGIGQISSEVPQNLSASRPQDRQFILSSKKLLLSDSGFYLCAWSVRERGTQYFGPGTRLTVL.

This sequence joins TRBV3-1 and TRBJ2-1; 7 bases fit TRBD2. The CDR3 has 13 amino acids. Losses at the gene ends were 1 base for V and 16 bases for J; bases not matched to a gene: 10. Germline-derived CDR1 and CDR2 are LGHDT and YNNKEL (reference sequence). Here the CDR3 reads CASSQAGRERVFF. CDR3 DNA: TGTGCCAGCAGCCAAGCGGGGCGGGAGAGAGTCTTCTTC.

The rearrangement uses TRBV29-1 and TRBJ2-3; tentative D call: TRBD1 (6 bases). The V end was cut by 6 bases, the J end by 8 bases, with 18 bases between. The CDR3 has 13 residues. Per the germline V gene, CDR1 is SQVTM and CDR2 is ANQGSEA. The CDR3 is CSVRAGDSSTQYF. The CDR3 nucleotides read TGCAGCGTGCGGGCAGGGGATTCGAGTACGCAGTATTTT.

This clonotype was counted at least ten times. The CDR3 DNA reads TGTGCCAGCAGGGGTACAGGGACCCAAGAGACCCAGTACTTC. The encoded protein is CASRGTGTQETQYF. The chain uses TRBV25-1 and TRBJ2-5; a possible D gene is TRBD1 (6 bases). The germline gives CDR1 MGHDK, CDR2 SYGVNS. V lost 6 bases and J lost 1, with 12 bases in between. This CDR3 region has 14 residues.

This rearrangement joins TRBV28 to TRBJ2-7, with D perhaps being TRBD1 or TRBD2 (5 bases each). CDR1 and CDR2 (germline): MDHEN, SYDVKM. The CDR3 totals 11 residues. DNA of the CDR3: TGTGCCAGCAGTTCGTTAGGGACGGCGGTGGTC. This translates into CASSSLGTAVV.

This clonotype was picked up many times. The CDR3 reads CASSYGQRSGNTIYF. The CDR3 nucleotides are TGTGCCAGCAGTTACGGGCAGCGCTCTGGAAACACCATATATTTT. This chain joins TRBV6-6 and TRBJ1-3; D unresolved. The germline gives CDR1 MNHNY, CDR2 SVGAGI (reference sequence). The CDR3 has 15 amino acids. Trimming took 2 bases from V and 0 from J, leaving 8 bases between them.

At least ten counts were recorded for this clonotype. V is TRBV12-3 or TRBV12-4 and J is TRBJ1-6, with D perhaps matching TRBD1 (6 bases). This CDR3 is 17 amino acids long. Between the trimmed V and J ends, which lost 0 bases and 8 bases, there was a span of 17 bases. In nucleotides, the CDR3 is TGTGCCAGCAGTTTAGCGACAGGAAGCCCAGGGGATTCACCCCTCCACTTT. This gives the protein CASSLATGSPGDSPLHF.

In its sample, this clonotype was seen many times. The chain carries TRBV2 and TRBJ1-3; D unclear. Trimming shortened V by 10 bases and J by 3 bases, and 19 bases separated the two germline ends. This CDR3 contains 15 residues. CDR1 and CDR2 from the germline V gene are SNHLY and FYNNEI. The DNA for the CDR3 is TGTGCCATTACCCCCTTCCAGACGATTGGAAACACCATATATTTT. Protein product: CAITPFQTIGNTIYF.